Listed below are T cell receptor beta chains from one sample, sequenced in a study of beta chain features in type 1 diabetes. Measured with immunoSEQ multiplex PCR; TCRdb has only the in-frame clones, and not every one. The table records 600,000 to 750,000 clones, 9.5% to 15% of them present only once. Sequencing used naive CD4+ T cells from blood. The origin of the receptors is a man under 40 with type 1 diabetes. The CDR3 runs from the conserved cysteine through the conserved F or W. A D gene is named only where the DNA matches it firmly. Clone sizes are given selectively: once, few, many, or a class where the clone is expanded.

j_call v_call clone_size d_call cdr3_aa cdr3_nt
TRBJ2-2 TRBV19 few . CASGTDPNTGELFF TGTGCCAGTGGAACAGATCCTAACACCGGGGAGCTGTTTTTT
TRBJ2-7 TRBV14 . . CATSGATSYEQYF TGTGCCACCTCAGGGGCAACCTCCTACGAGCAGTACTTC
TRBJ1-1 TRBV19 few TRBD1 CASGQSQGAGTEAFF TGTGCCAGTGGCCAATCTCAGGGGGCGGGTACTGAAGCTTTCTTT
TRBJ2-3 TRBV7-2 few TRBD2 CASSRRGDSTDTQYF TGTGCCAGCAGCAGGCGGGGGGACAGCACAGATACGCAGTATTTT
TRBJ2-7 TRBV5-1 few TRBD2 CASSLAAGGPYEQYF TGCGCCAGCAGCTTGGCGGCGGGGGGGCCCTACGAGCAGTACTTC
TRBJ2-5 TRBV29-1 few . CSVEDRGQETQYF TGCAGCGTTGAAGACAGGGGCCAGGAGACCCAGTACTTC
TRBJ2-1 TRBV7-2 few . CASSALTDEQFF TGTGCCAGCAGCGCGCTAACTGATGAGCAGTTCTTC
TRBJ2-7 TRBV28 . TRBD2 CASRPAAGAYEQYF TGTGCCAGCAGACCGGCGGCGGGGGCCTACGAGCAGTACTTC
TRBJ2-3 TRBV9 few TRBD1 CASSSGQGRADTQYF TGTGCCAGCAGCTCGGGACAGGGGCGAGCAGATACGCAGTATTTT
TRBJ1-1 TRBV29-1 . . CSVDQGVGTEAFF TGCAGCGTTGACCAGGGAGTAGGAACTGAAGCTTTCTTT
TRBJ1-1 TRBV25-1 . TRBD1 CASTSTGFWSEAFF TGTGCCAGCACCTCGACAGGGTTTTGGAGTGAAGCTTTCTTT
TRBJ2-6 TRBV9 . . CASSVVATGANVLTF TGTGCCAGCAGCGTAGTGGCAACCGGGGCCAACGTCCTGACTTTC